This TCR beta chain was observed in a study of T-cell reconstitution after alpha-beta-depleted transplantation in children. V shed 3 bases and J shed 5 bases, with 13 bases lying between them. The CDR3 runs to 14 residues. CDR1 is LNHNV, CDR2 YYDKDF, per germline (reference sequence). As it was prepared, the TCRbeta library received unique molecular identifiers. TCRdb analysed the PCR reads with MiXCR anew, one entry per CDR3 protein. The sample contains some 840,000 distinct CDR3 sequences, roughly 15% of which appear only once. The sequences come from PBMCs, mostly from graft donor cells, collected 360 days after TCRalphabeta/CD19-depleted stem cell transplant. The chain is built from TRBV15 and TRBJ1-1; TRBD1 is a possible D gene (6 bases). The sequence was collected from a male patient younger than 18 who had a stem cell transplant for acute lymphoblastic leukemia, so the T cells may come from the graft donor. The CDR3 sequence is CATSSQGRGTEAFF. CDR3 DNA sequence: TGTGCCACCAGCAGTCAGGGCAGGGGTACTGAAGCTTTCTTT.